This T cell receptor (beta chain) was retrieved from a study of cytomegalovirus exposure and HLA in healthy donors. About the research overall: An earlier analysis found some 100 million unique TCR beta sequences from approximately 200 million T cells. Study-wide results and caveats: The study reported that TCR beta sequences accurately predicted HLA-A and HLA-B alleles in most subjects. The authors enumerated 164 TCR beta chains as linked to cytomegalovirus.

For this clone: The antigen remains unidentified.

PCR primers comprised 60 Vbeta and 13 Jbeta primers. This table comes from immunoSEQ multiplex PCR, and its TCRdb copy is limited to in-frame clones, with some not included. The sample has over 150,000 clones, roughly 67% seen once. With 5 bases clipped from V and 6 bases from J, the junction kept 5 bases outside the gene matches. The CDR3 runs 15 residues. CDR1 is SGHAT and CDR2 is FQNNGV in the germline V gene. The V gene is TRBV11-2, the J gene TRBJ1-6; 9 bases agree with TRBD1. Sequencing was performed on PBMCs. The clonotype was recovered from a woman under 30 in good health and CMV-seropositive. CDR3 protein: CASSLGTGFNSPLHF. CDR3 sequence (DNA): TGTGCCAGCAGCCTCGGGACAGGGTTTAATTCACCCCTCCACTTT. The full variable domain, with the rest looked up from reference TRBV11-2 and TRBJ1-6, is EAGVAQSPRYKIIEKRQSVAFWCNPISGHATLYWYQQILGQGPKLLIQFQNNGVVDDSQLPKDRFSAERLKGVDSTLKIQPAKLEDSAVYLCASSLGTGFNSPLHFGNGTRLTVT.